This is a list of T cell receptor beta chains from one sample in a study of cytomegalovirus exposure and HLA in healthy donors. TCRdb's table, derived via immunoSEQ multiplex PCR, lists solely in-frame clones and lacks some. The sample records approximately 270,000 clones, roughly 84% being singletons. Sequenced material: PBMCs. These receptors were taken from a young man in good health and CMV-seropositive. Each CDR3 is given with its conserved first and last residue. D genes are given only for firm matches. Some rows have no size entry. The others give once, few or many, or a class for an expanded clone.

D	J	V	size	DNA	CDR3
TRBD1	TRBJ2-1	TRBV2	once	TGTGCCAGCAGCAGTAACCAGGGGGCGCTTTACAATGAGCAGTTCTTC	CASSSNQGALYNEQFF
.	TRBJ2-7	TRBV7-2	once	TGTGCCAGCAGCCCGGGACCCAAGAACTACGAGCAGTACTTC	CASSPGPKNYEQYF
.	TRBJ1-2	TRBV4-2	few	TGTGCCAGCAGCCATGAACAGGGAAGTAACTATGGCTACACCTTC	CASSHEQGSNYGYTF
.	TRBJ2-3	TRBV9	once	TGTGCCAGCAGCGCTCTAAGCACAGATACGCAGTATTTT	CASSALSTDTQYF
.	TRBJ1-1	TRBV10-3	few	TGTGCCGCAGGGAATTCTTTCTTT	CAAGNSFF
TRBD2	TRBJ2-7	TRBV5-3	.	TGTGCCAGAAGCTTTGGTCGGGTCAGCGGGGGACGGTACGAGCAGTACTTC	CARSFGRVSGGRYEQYF
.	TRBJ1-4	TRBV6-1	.	TGTGCCAGCAGTGAAGGCAATAATGAAAAACTGTTTTTT	CASSEGNNEKLFF
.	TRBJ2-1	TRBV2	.	TGTGCCAGCAGAACTGCTGTTGACCCCTACAATGAGCAGTTCTTC	CASRTAVDPYNEQFF
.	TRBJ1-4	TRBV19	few	TGTGCCAGTAAGCCCGCGGGGGATGAAAAACTGTTTTTT	CASKPAGDEKLFF
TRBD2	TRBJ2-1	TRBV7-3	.	TGTGCCAGCAGCCCGGGACTAGCGGGAATGGAGCAGTTCTTC	CASSPGLAGMEQFF
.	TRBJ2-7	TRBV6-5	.	TGTGCCAGCAGTTACTCCCGGACGGCCTGGGAGCAGTACTTC	CASSYSRTAWEQYF
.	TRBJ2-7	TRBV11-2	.	TGTGCCAGCAGCGCGGGCCAGGGCTACGAGCAGTACTTC	CASSAGQGYEQYF
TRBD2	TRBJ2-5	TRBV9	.	TGTGCCAGCAGCTTCGGTAGCACGGGAGGGCCGCAGACCCAGTACTTC	CASSFGSTGGPQTQYF
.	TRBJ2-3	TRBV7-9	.	TGTGCCAGCAGCTGGGACACCCACTCCGATACGCAGTATTTT	CASSWDTHSDTQYF
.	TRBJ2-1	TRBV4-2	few	TGTGCCAGCAGCCCTGAAACGGGACTTACCGACAATGAGCAGTTCTTC	CASSPETGLTDNEQFF
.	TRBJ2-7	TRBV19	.	TGTGCCAGTAGTTCCCCACAGCGAAACTACGAGCAGTACTTC	CASSSPQRNYEQYF
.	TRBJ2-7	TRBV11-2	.	TGTGCCAGCAGCTCGCCACTGAGCTCCTACGAGCAGTACTTC	CASSSPLSSYEQYF
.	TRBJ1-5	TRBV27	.	TGTGCCAGCGGTTTTTATCCCCAGCATTTT	CASGFYPQHF
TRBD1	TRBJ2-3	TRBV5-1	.	TGCGCCAGCAGCTCCCAGGGGGCGGTGGGCACAGATACGCAGTATTTT	CASSSQGAVGTDTQYF
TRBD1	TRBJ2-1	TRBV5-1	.	TGCGCCAGCAGCTCCCGGACAGGGAGAGGCAATGAGCAGTTCTTC	CASSSRTGRGNEQFF
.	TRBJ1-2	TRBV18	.	TGTGCCAGCTCACGGACGGTTAACTATGGCTACACCTTC	CASSRTVNYGYTF
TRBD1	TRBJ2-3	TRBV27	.	TGTGCCAGCAGCGAGACAGGGTATCCAGATACGCAGTATTTT	CASSETGYPDTQYF
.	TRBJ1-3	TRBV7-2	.	TGTGCCAGCAGCTTAGCGCTCGGGGCGTCTGGAAACACCATATATTTT	CASSLALGASGNTIYF
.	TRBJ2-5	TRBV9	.	TGTGCCAGCAGCGCCTTTGAACGGGAGGAGACCCAGTACTTC	CASSAFEREETQYF
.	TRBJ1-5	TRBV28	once	TGTGCCAGCAGCGAATGGACGGTAAGAAGCAATCAGCCCCAGCATTTT	CASSEWTVRSNQPQHF
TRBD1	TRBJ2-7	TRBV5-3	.	TGTGCCAGAAGCCCGGACAGGGAATGGGGAATCCACGAGCAGTACTTC	CARSPDREWGIHEQYF
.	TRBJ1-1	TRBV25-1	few	TGTGCCAGCAGTGAATCTTACAGCACTGAAGCTTTCTTT	CASSESYSTEAFF
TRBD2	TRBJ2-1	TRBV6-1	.	TGTGCCAGCAGTGTGTCGACTAGCATGGTGGGGAATGAGCAGTTCTTC	CASSVSTSMVGNEQFF
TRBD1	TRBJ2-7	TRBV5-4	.	TGTGCCAGCAGCTCGTTAGGGGGCGCGATCCACGAGCAGTACTTC	CASSSLGGAIHEQYF
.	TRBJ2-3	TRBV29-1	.	TGCAGCGTCGCTCCGGTGTACACAGATACGCAGTATTTT	CSVAPVYTDTQYF
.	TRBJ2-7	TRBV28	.	TGTGCCAGCGGCTCCTACGAGCAGTACTTC	CASGSYEQYF
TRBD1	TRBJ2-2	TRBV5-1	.	TGCGCCAGCAGCTTGGCGACAGGGACCACCGGGGAGCTGTTTTTT	CASSLATGTTGELFF
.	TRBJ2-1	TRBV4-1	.	TGCGCCAGCAGCCAAGGACGGGCGCATGAGCAGTTCTTC	CASSQGRAHEQFF
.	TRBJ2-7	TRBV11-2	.	TGTGCCAGCAGCCCCGGGGCAGAGTTTCCCTACGAGCAGTACTTC	CASSPGAEFPYEQYF
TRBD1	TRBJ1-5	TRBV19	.	TGTGCCAGTATGCGACAGGGGTTCAATCAGCCCCAGCATTTT	CASMRQGFNQPQHF
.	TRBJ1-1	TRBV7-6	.	TGTGCCAGCAGCTTAGGGGTTTTGGAGGGGCCGAACACTGAAGCTTTCTTT	CASSLGVLEGPNTEAFF
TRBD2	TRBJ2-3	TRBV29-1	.	TGCAGCGTTGCAGGGCTAGCGGAAAATACGCAGTATTTT	CSVAGLAENTQYF
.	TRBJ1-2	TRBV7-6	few	TGTGCCAGCAGCTCCCCCTATCGTACCAGAGGGGTCGGTCGCTACACCTTC	CASSSPYRTRGVGRYTF
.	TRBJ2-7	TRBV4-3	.	TGCGCCAGCAGCCAAGATGGGGCCACCCGGGTGGGCTCCTACGAGCAGTACTTC	CASSQDGATRVGSYEQYF
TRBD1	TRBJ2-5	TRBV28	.	TGTGCCAGCAGACCGGGACAGGGGGTGCGTTACTTC	CASRPGQGVRYF
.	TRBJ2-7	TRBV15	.	TGTGCCACCAGCAGAGGGGACCTGCCCGAGGGAGGCGAGCAGTACTTC	CATSRGDLPEGGEQYF
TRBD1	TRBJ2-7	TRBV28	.	TGTGCCAGCAGTTTAGGTGACAGGGCGACGTTC	CASSLGDRATF
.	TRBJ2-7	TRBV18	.	TGTGCCAGCTCACGCGGCGAACAGGGACACGAGCAGTACTTC	CASSRGEQGHEQYF
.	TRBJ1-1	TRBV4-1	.	TGCGCCAGCAGCCTCACGGAGGGAACCGCTTTCTTT	CASSLTEGTAFF
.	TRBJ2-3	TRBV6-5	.	TGTGCCAGCAGCTTATTGCTTAGCAAGGCAGATACGCAGTATTTT	CASSLLLSKADTQYF
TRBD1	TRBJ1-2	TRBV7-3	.	TGTGCCAGCAGCCCACGACAGGGTGACTATGGCTACACCTTC	CASSPRQGDYGYTF
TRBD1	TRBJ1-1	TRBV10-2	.	TGCGCCAGCATTCGAACAGGGGGGGACACTGAAGCTTTCTTT	CASIRTGGDTEAFF
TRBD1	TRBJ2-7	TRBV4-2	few	TGTGCCAGCAGCCAAGACGAGACAGGGGGTTACGAGCAGTACTTC	CASSQDETGGYEQYF
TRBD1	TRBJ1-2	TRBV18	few	TGTGCCAGCTCACGACGACAGGGTATAGACTATGGCTACACCTTC	CASSRRQGIDYGYTF
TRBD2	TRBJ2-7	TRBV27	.	TGTGCCAGCAGTTTCGGACTAGCGGGACCCTACGAGCAGTACTTC	CASSFGLAGPYEQYF
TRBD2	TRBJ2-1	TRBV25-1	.	TGTGCCAGCAGTGCGTCTCTAGCGGGAGGTCGAAATGAGCAGTTCTTC	CASSASLAGGRNEQFF